This T cell receptor beta chain was obtained from a study of OX40 agonist ivuxolimab in advanced cancers. As concerns this clone: Its target is not known.

Method: immunoSEQ multiplex PCR; TCRdb's copy keeps in-frame clones and lacks some. The sample carries 95,000 to 150,000 clones, approximately 92% recorded once. Trimming took 4 bases from V and 8 from J, leaving 9 bases between them. The CDR3 consists of 12 residues. Germline V CDR1 and CDR2: SGHTA, FQGNSA. Broader study findings: Patients with a partial response at 0.1-3.0 mg/kg had among the lowest clonal expansion.

Blood sampling was done at baseline, cycle 4 day 1, and cycle 7 day 1. The source of this sequence is an adult with an advanced solid tumor such as melanoma, head and neck, liver or kidney cancer. The V and J genes are TRBV7-2 and TRBJ2-4, with D uncertain. This specimen consisted of CD4+ or CD8+ T cells sorted from blood, obtained in a trial of the OX40 agonist ivuxolimab. CDR3 in amino acids: CASSYQADIQYF. Here the CDR3 DNA reads TGTGCCAGCAGCTATCAGGCAGACATTCAGTACTTC.